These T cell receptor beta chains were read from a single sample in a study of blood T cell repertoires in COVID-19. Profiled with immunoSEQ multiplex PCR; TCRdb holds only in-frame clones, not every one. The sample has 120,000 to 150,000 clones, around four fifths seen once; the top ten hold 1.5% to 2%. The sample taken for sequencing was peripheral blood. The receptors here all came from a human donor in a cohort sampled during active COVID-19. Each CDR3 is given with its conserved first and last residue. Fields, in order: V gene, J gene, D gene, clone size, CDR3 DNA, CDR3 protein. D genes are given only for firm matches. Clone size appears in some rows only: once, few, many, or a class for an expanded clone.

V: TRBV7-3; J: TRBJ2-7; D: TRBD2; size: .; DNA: TGTGCCAGCAGCCCCCGACTAGCGGGAATTTACGAGCAGTACTTC; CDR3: CASSPRLAGIYEQYF
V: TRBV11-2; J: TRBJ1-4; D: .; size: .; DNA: TGTGCCAGCAGCTTAGCACTCGGACTGATGAGGGAAAAACTGTTTTTT; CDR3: CASSLALGLMREKLFF
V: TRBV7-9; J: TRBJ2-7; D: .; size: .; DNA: TGTGCCAGCAGTTGGGGCGTGGCAGGGCCCTCCTACGAGCAGTACTTC; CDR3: CASSWGVAGPSYEQYF
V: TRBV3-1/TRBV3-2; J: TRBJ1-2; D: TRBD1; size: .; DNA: TGTGCCAGCAGTCTCAGGGGGGACTATGGCTACACCTTC; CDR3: CASSLRGDYGYTF
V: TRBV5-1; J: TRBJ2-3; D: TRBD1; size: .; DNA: TGCGCCAGCAGCGTAACCGGGACAGGGGTTGCTACGCAGTATTTT; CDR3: CASSVTGTGVATQYF
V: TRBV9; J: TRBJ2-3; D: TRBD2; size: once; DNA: TGTGCCAGCAGCTTTACTAGCGGGATTCCTCCGGATACGCAGTATTTT; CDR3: CASSFTSGIPPDTQYF
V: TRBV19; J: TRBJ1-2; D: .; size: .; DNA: TGTGCCAGTAGTATAGTGTTCTTGGAGGAAAACTATGGCTACACCTTC; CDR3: CASSIVFLEENYGYTF
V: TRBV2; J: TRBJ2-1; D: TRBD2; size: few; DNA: TGTGCCAGCAGGGGACTAGCCCTGAGGTACAATGAGCAGTTCTTC; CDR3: CASRGLALRYNEQFF
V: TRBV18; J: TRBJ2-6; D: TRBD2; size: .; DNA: TGTGCCAGCTCACAAATGACTAGCGCGAGCTCTGGGGCCAACGTCCTGACTTTC; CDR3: CASSQMTSASSGANVLTF
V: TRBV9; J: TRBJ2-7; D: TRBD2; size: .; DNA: TGTGCCAGCAGCGTTTCTAGCGGGAGCTACTACGAGCAGTACTTC; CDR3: CASSVSSGSYYEQYF
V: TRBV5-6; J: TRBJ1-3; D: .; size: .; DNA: TGTGCCAGCACCAAACAGGGAGGAAACACCATATATTTT; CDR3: CASTKQGGNTIYF
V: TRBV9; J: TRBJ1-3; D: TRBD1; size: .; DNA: TGTGCCAGCAGCCTGGGACAGGAGGTGAGAAACACCATATATTTT; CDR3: CASSLGQEVRNTIYF
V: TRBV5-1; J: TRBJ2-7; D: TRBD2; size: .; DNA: TGCGCCAGCAGCTTGGGCGGGAGCAAATACGAGCAGTACTTC; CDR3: CASSLGGSKYEQYF
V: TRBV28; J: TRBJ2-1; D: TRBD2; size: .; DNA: TGTGCCAGCAGTCCCGCGGGAGATAGGTCCTACAATGAGCAGTTCTTC; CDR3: CASSPAGDRSYNEQFF
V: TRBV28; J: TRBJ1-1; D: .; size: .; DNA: TGTGCCAGCAGTTTATTCCGACGGGCCGGGGAGGCTTTCTTT; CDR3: CASSLFRRAGEAFF
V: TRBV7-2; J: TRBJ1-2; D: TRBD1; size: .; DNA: TGTGCCAGCAGCCCCCGAGCAGGGGGGAGCTATGGCTACACCTTC; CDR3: CASSPRAGGSYGYTF
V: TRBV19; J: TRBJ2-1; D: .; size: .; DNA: TGTGCCAGTAGCCCCCGACAGATTTCCTACAATGAGCAGTTCTTC; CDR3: CASSPRQISYNEQFF
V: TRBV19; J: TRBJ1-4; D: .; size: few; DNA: TGTGCCAGTAGTCACCGGGATGCGGGGAATGAAAAACTGTTTTTT; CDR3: CASSHRDAGNEKLFF
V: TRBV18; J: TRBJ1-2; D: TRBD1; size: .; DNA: TGTGCCAGCTCACCAGTACAGGGGGATGGCTACACCTTC; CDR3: CASSPVQGDGYTF
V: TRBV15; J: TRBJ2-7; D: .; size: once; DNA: TGTGCCACCAGCGGGCCGACCCTCTCCTACGAGCAGTACTTC; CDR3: CATSGPTLSYEQYF
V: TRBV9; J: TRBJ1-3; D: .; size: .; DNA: TGTGCCAGCAGCGTCCTCGACGGGGTACCCTCTGGAAACACCATATATTTT; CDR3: CASSVLDGVPSGNTIYF
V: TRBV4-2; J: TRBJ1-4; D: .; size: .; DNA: TGTGCCAGCAGCCAAATGCCGGGACAACGTAATGAAAAACTGTTTTTT; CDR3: CASSQMPGQRNEKLFF
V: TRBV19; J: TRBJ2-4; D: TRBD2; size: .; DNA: TGTGCCAGTAGTATAATCAGCGGGAGAAACATTCAGTACTTC; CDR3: CASSIISGRNIQYF
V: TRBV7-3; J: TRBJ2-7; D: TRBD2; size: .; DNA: TGTGCCAGCAGCCCCGGACTAGCGAGGGGGGACGAGCAGTACTTC; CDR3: CASSPGLARGDEQYF
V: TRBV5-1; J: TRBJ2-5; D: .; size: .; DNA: TGCGCCAGCAGCTTGCCGGGTTGGGAGACCCAGTACTTC; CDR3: CASSLPGWETQYF
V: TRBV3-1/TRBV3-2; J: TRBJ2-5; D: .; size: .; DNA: TGTGCCAGCAGCCAATTTCCCCCCGGTGCAATTCAAGAGACCCAGTACTTC; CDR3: CASSQFPPGAIQETQYF
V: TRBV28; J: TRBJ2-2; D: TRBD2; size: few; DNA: TGTGCCAGCAGTTATACTAGCGGGATTGTCACCGGGGAGCTGTTTTTT; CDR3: CASSYTSGIVTGELFF
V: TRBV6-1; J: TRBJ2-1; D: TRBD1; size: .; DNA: TGTGCCAGCAGTGAGGGGACAGGGCCGTACAATGAGCAGTTCTTC; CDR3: CASSEGTGPYNEQFF
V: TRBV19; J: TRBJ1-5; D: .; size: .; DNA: TGTGCCAGTAGTTTAAATGAGTATAACAATCAGCCCCAGCATTTT; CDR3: CASSLNEYNNQPQHF
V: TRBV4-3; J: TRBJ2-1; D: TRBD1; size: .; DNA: TGCGCCAGCAGCCCTACGGGACAGGGGATCTACAATGAGCAGTTCTTC; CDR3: CASSPTGQGIYNEQFF
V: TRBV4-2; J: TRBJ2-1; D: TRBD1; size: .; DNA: TGTGCCAGCAGCCAAGTCGGACAGGACTTATACAATGAGCAGTTCTTC; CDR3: CASSQVGQDLYNEQFF
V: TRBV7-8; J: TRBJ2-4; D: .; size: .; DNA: TGTGCCAGCAGCTTAGGAAGGGGCTTTGGGAGGAGAGGCAAAAACATTCAGTACTTC; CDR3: CASSLGRGFGRRGKNIQYF
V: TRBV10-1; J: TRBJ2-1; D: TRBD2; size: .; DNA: TGCGCCAGCATGAGGGGCCTTCGCGGGAGACTCTCCTACAATGAGCAGTTCTTC; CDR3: CASMRGLRGRLSYNEQFF
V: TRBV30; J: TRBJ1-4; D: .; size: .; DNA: TGTGCCTGGACAGATATTAATGAAAAACTGTTTTTT; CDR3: CAWTDINEKLFF
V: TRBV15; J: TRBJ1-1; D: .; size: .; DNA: TGTGCCACGCACCAGAGCCGAAGAACGCGACATGAAGCTTTCTTT; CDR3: CATHQSRRTRHEAFF
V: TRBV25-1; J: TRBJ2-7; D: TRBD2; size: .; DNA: TGTGCCAGCAGTGCCCTCGGGGGAGGGTCTGGCTCCTACGAGCAGTACTTC; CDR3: CASSALGGGSGSYEQYF
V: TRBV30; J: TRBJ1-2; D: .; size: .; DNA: TGTGCCTGGAGTGTACCGGTCGGGAACTATGGCTACACCTTC; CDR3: CAWSVPVGNYGYTF
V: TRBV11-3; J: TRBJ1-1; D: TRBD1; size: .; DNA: TGTGCCAGCAGCCCTCGGACAGGGGGTGATTCTGAAGCTTTCTTT; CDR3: CASSPRTGGDSEAFF
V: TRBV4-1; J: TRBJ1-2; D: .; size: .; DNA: TGCGCCAGCAGCCAAGGCGGGCAGGTGCTGTATGGCTACACCTTC; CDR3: CASSQGGQVLYGYTF
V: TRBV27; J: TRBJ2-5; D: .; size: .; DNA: TGTGCCGGAAACACGGAGACGGTTCTATCCCAAGAGACCCAGTACTTC; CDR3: CAGNTETVLSQETQYF
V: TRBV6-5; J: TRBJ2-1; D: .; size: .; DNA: TGTGCCAGCATAGGGGTTGGCCCCTACAATGAGCAGTTCTTC; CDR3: CASIGVGPYNEQFF
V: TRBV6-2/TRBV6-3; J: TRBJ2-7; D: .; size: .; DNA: TGTGCCAGCAGCCTCCCCGGTTCACTCTACGAGCAGTACTTC; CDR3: CASSLPGSLYEQYF
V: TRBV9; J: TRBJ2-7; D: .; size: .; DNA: TGTGCCAGCAGCCCCCGACGGGGGGACACCTACGAGCAGTACTTC; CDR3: CASSPRRGDTYEQYF
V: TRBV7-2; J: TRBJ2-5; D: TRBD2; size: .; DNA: TGTGCCAGCAGCTTATACTTAACCGGACTAGCGGGAGGTGGAGAGACCCAGTACTTC; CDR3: CASSLYLTGLAGGGETQYF
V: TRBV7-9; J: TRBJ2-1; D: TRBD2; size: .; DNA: TGTGCCAGCAGCGATAGCGGGAGGGCCTCCAATGAGCAGTTCTTC; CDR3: CASSDSGRASNEQFF
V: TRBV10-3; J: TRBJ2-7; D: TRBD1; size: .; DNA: TGTGCCATCAGTGGGACAGGCGGAGTCTACGAGCAGTACTTC; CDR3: CAISGTGGVYEQYF
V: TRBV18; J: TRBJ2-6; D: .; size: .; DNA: TGTGCCAGCTCACCAATAGGGGACAACTCTGGGGCCAACGTCCTGACTTTC; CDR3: CASSPIGDNSGANVLTF
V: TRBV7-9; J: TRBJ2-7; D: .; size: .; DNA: TGTGCCAGCAGCTCCCGACAGCAACTCGCCTACGAGCAGTACTTC; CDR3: CASSSRQQLAYEQYF
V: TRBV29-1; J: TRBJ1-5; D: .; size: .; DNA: TGCAGCGTTGAATGGCCTGGCGGGCCCCAGCATTTT; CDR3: CSVEWPGGPQHF
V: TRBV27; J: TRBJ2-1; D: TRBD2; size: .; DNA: TGTGCCAGCAGTAGGGGACTAGCGGGGTACAATGAGCAGTTCTTC; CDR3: CASSRGLAGYNEQFF
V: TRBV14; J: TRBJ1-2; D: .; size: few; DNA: TGTGCCAGCAGCCTCAGGGAGGGTTGGAACTATGGCTACACCTTC; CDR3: CASSLREGWNYGYTF
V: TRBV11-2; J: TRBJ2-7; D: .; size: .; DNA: TGTGCCAGCAGCTTAAACCCCGTCGACTTTGCCTACGAGCAGTACTTC; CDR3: CASSLNPVDFAYEQYF
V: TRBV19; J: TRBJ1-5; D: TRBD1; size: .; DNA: TGTGCCAGTAGTTCCCAACAGGGGCGCAATCAGCCCCAGCATTTT; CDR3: CASSSQQGRNQPQHF
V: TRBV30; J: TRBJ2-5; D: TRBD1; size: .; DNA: TGTGCCTGCCGACAGGGGGCTAGGGAGACCCAGTACTTC; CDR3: CACRQGARETQYF